The present entry profiles one T cell receptor beta chain with its context. V shed 3 bases and J shed 3 bases, with 14 bases lying between them. The CDR3 has 15 amino acids. Looked up from germline, CDR1 is LNHDA and CDR2 is SQIVND (reference sequence). The data belong to a study of OX40 agonist ivuxolimab in advanced cancers. Assay: immunoSEQ multiplex PCR; the TCRdb copy retains only in-frame clones and omits some. The sample carries about 53,000 clones, roughly 87% recorded once. The material sequenced was CD4+ or CD8+ T cells sorted from blood, taken in a trial of the OX40 agonist ivuxolimab. The clonotype originates from an adult with an advanced solid tumor such as melanoma, head and neck, liver or kidney cancer. V and J are TRBV19 and TRBJ1-1; D ambiguous. The CDR3 is CASSMSPGFYTEAFF. The CDR3 DNA reads TGTGCCAGTAGTATGTCTCCGGGGTTTTACACTGAAGCTTTCTTT.